This T cell receptor beta chain was documented in a study of blood T cell repertoires in COVID-19. About the study: Spain, Italy and the United States supplied samples that represented acute and convalescent COVID-19. Sample material is recorded as cDNA or gDNA derived from T cells, B-cell-depleted T cells, or PBMCs.

V was pared by 0 bases and J by 4 bases, with 1 base of the junction left unmatched. Germline-derived CDR1 and CDR2 are SGDLS and YYNGEE. This CDR3 is 14 amino acids long. Authors' analysis steps: Using reference gene primer amplification, nucleated cell counts were estimated. Only in-frame clones appear in the TCRdb table, and some are missing; sequencing was by immunoSEQ multiplex PCR. V and J calls and clone size are copied from that table; D and trimming were computed from the DNA. The sample includes about 140,000 clones, roughly four fifths seen only once; the top ten take about 5.8%. The chain combines TRBV9 with TRBJ1-3, with 7 bases that match TRBD1. This TCR was sampled from a human donor in a cohort sampled during active COVID-19. Sequencing was carried out using peripheral blood. CDR3 coding DNA: TGTGCCAGCAGCGTAGTGGGACAGGGAAACACCATATATTTT. It translates to CASSVVGQGNTIYF.